Listed below are T cell receptor beta chains from one sample, sequenced in a study of blood T cell repertoires in COVID-19. TCRdb's table, derived via immunoSEQ multiplex PCR, lists solely in-frame clones and lacks some. Among approximately 160,000 clones, 90% to 95% were seen once, and the ten largest hold approximately 0.5%. Material: peripheral blood. Every receptor here comes from a man aged 50 to 59 with acute or convalescent COVID-19. CDR3s include the opening cysteine and the closing phenylalanine or tryptophan. Fields, in order: J gene, clone size, V gene, D gene, CDR3 DNA, CDR3 protein. A D gene is named only where the DNA matches it firmly. The size of a clone is reported for some rows only, either as once, few or many, or as a class for expanded clones.

TRBJ1-1 - TRBV12-3/TRBV12-4 - TGTGCCAGCAGTTTAACACAAAACACTGAAGCTTTCTTT CASSLTQNTEAFF
TRBJ1-5 - TRBV11-2 - TGTGCCAGCAGCTTAGCCGCAGGTACCACCAGCAATCAGCCCCAGCATTTT CASSLAAGTTSNQPQHF
TRBJ2-7 - TRBV28 TRBD1 TGTGCCAGCAGTATTGGACAGGGGTGGTACGAGCAGTACTTC CASSIGQGWYEQYF
TRBJ1-2 - TRBV4-2 TRBD1 TGTGCCAGCAGCCAAGAAACAGGGGCTAACTATGGCTACACCTTC CASSQETGANYGYTF
TRBJ2-3 - TRBV7-2 TRBD2 TGTGCCAGCAGCTTACAACTAGCGGGGCAAGATACGCAGTATTTT CASSLQLAGQDTQYF
TRBJ1-1 - TRBV28 - TGTGCCAGCAGCACGGGGGGGGAAGCTTTCTTT CASSTGGEAFF
TRBJ1-2 - TRBV30 TRBD1 TGTGCCTGGAGTATACGCCGGACAGGACTTTATGGCTACACCTTC CAWSIRRTGLYGYTF
TRBJ1-3 once TRBV10-3 - TGTGCCATCAGTGAGGCGGGGGTGTGGAACACCATATATTTT CAISEAGVWNTIYF
TRBJ2-2 few TRBV5-4 TRBD2 TGTGCCAGCAGCTTTGGGGGGAGGGACGCCGGGGAGCTGTTTTTT CASSFGGRDAGELFF
TRBJ1-1 - TRBV12-1 - TGTGCCAGCAGCTTTACCCAAATCTGGGACACCGGTAAGGACACTGAAGCTTTCTTT CASSFTQIWDTGKDTEAFF
TRBJ1-5 few TRBV20-1 - TGCAGTGCTAGTCCATCGGGGAGAAGGGTTGAGCCCCAGCATTTT CSASPSGRRVEPQHF
TRBJ2-5 - TRBV9 - TGTGCCAGCAGCGTAGTACCTAGCGAGAGGGAGACCCAGTACTTC CASSVVPSERETQYF
TRBJ1-1 - TRBV27 TRBD1 TGTGCCAGCAGTACCATCGACAGGGGGCATGCTTTCTTT CASSTIDRGHAFF
TRBJ1-2 - TRBV10-3 - TGTGCCATCAGGCCCGGGGGGGGCGCCTATGGCTACACCTTC CAIRPGGGAYGYTF
TRBJ2-1 - TRBV29-1 TRBD1 TGCAGCGTTGAGGACAGGGGCTCCTACAATGAGCAGTTCTTC CSVEDRGSYNEQFF
TRBJ2-1 - TRBV28 - TGTGCCAGCAGCCCCGGGACACTTTCCTACAATGAGCAGTTCTTC CASSPGTLSYNEQFF
TRBJ2-3 - TRBV7-3 TRBD2 TGTGCCAGCAGCCTAGCGGGGGGAACAGATACGCAGTATTTT CASSLAGGTDTQYF
TRBJ1-1 - TRBV2 - TGTGCCAGCAGTTCGACACAGAACACTGAAGCTTTCTTT CASSSTQNTEAFF
TRBJ1-2 - TRBV5-4 TRBD1 TGTGCCAGCAGCTCCCCGGGGACAGGGGTTGGCGGCTACACCTTC CASSSPGTGVGGYTF
TRBJ2-7 - TRBV9 TRBD2 TGTGCCAGCAGCGCCCAACCTAGCGGTAGCTCCTACGAGCAGTACTTC CASSAQPSGSSYEQYF
TRBJ2-1 - TRBV27 - TGTGCCAGCAGTTCGAACAGGTTTCCCTCTGCCGATGAGCAGTTCTTC CASSSNRFPSADEQFF
TRBJ1-1 - TRBV9 - TGTGCCAGCAGCGTCGGGAACTTGGCTGAAGCTTTCTTT CASSVGNLAEAFF
TRBJ2-3 - TRBV14 TRBD1 TGTGCCAGCAGCCAAGGCCCAGGGGGCGGCACAGATACGCAGTATTTT CASSQGPGGGTDTQYF
TRBJ1-4 - TRBV18 - TGTGCCAGCTCACCAGGGGCTGGTGAAAAACTGTTTTTT CASSPGAGEKLFF
TRBJ2-2 - TRBV6-2/TRBV6-3 TRBD2 TGTGCCAGCAGTTACAGCGGGAGAGTTGGGACCGGGGAGCTGTTTTTT CASSYSGRVGTGELFF
TRBJ2-2 - TRBV5-1 TRBD2 TGCGCCAGCAGCTTGGCTAGCGGGAGTACGAACACCGGGGAGCTGTTTTTT CASSLASGSTNTGELFF
TRBJ2-3 - TRBV9 TRBD2 TGTGCCAGCAGCGCCTCCGGGGGGAGGGCCAGTGAGGTCCTGCGTAGCACAGATACGCAGTATTTT CASSASGGRASEVLRSTDTQYF
TRBJ2-2 once TRBV27 - TGTGCCAGCAAGAGGGTGAACACCGGGGAGCTGTTTTTT CASKRVNTGELFF
TRBJ2-5 - TRBV7-6 TRBD2 TGTGCCAGCAGCTATTTTAGCGGGGATATGACCCAGTACTTC CASSYFSGDMTQYF
TRBJ1-1 once TRBV4-3 - TGCGCCAGCAGCCAAGGTTGGAGCAATGAAGCTTTCTTT CASSQGWSNEAFF
TRBJ1-3 - TRBV27 - TGTGCCAGCAGTAGCAGGGCTTACGGAAACACCATATATTTT CASSSRAYGNTIYF
TRBJ2-3 - TRBV5-1 TRBD2 TGCGCCAGCAGCTTCGAATTAGCGGGCCACCGGGGAGATACGCAGTATTTT CASSFELAGHRGDTQYF
TRBJ1-4 - TRBV30 - TGTGCCTGGAGTGTAAGCTTGAATGAAAAACTGTTTTTT CAWSVSLNEKLFF
TRBJ1-5 - TRBV28 - TGTGCCAGCAGTTTGAGGCAGCTCCGGCCCCAGCATTTT CASSLRQLRPQHF
TRBJ1-1 - TRBV7-9 - TGTGCCAGCAGCGCACCGGGACATTTCACTGAAGCTTTCTTT CASSAPGHFTEAFF
TRBJ1-5 - TRBV7-9 TRBD1 TGTGCCAGCAGCTTCGACAGGGAAAGCAATCAGCCCCAGCATTTT CASSFDRESNQPQHF
TRBJ1-2 - TRBV2 - TGTGCCAGCAGTGATTACAGGGTGGGTTCTGGCTACACCTTC CASSDYRVGSGYTF
TRBJ2-1 - TRBV10-3 - TGTGCCATCAGCCGGACTCTTAGCTCCTACAATGAGCAGTTCTTC CAISRTLSSYNEQFF
TRBJ1-4 - TRBV6-5 TRBD1 TGTGCCAGCAGTCTTACAGGGGTGCGTGAAAAACTGTTTTTT CASSLTGVREKLFF
TRBJ1-5 - TRBV18 - TGTGCCAGCTCACCGGGAGGGCAGAGCAATCAGCCCCAGCATTTT CASSPGGQSNQPQHF
TRBJ2-3 - TRBV12-5 TRBD2 TGTGCTAGTGGTTTCTCTAGCGGGGGATTTACAGATACGCAGTATTTT CASGFSSGGFTDTQYF
TRBJ2-7 - TRBV10-3 TRBD2 TGTGCCATCAACGCACTAGCGGGAGGGTCCGAGCAGTACTTC CAINALAGGSEQYF
TRBJ2-7 - TRBV11-2 - TGTGCCAGCAGCTTGGAGGGCCTACAGAGCTCCTACGAGCAGTACTTC CASSLEGLQSSYEQYF
TRBJ1-1 - TRBV6-5 - TGTGCCAGCAATCGACAGGAAGGCACTGAAGCTTTCTTT CASNRQEGTEAFF
TRBJ2-7 - TRBV11-2 TRBD1 TGTGCCAGCAGCTTAGCTGGACAGGCACTCGAGCAGTACTTC CASSLAGQALEQYF
TRBJ1-2 - TRBV10-3 TRBD1 TGTGCCATCAGTATGGACAGGGCCTATGGCTACACCTTC CAISMDRAYGYTF